This T cell receptor beta chain was identified during a study of response to subunit inactivated influenza vaccine. Study conclusions and caveats: The authors suggested that few new T cells are recruited per seasonal influenza vaccination.

A remark on this clonotype: Its matching antigen is unknown.

Trimming removed 6 bases from V and 0 bases from J, with 17 bases in between. The CDR3 totals 17 residues. Germline CDR1 reads MDHEN; CDR2 reads SYDVKM. MiXCR was run by TCRdb on the RT-PCR reads, yielding one entry per CDR3 protein. The repertoire consists of a few hundred thousand distinct CDR3 sequences, with 14% occurring once and the leading ten covering around 10%. The chain recombines TRBV28 with TRBJ2-2, with a weak D call TRBD1 (6 bases). The clonotype was recovered from a man in his fifties or sixties who received an inactivated influenza vaccine. Sequenced here: PBMCs from blood, sampled about 12 days after vaccination. The CDR3 DNA reads as TGTGCCAGCAGCAATACAGGGTTCCACGCGAACACCGGGGAGCTGTTTTTT. Its translation: CASSNTGFHANTGELFF.